This T cell receptor (beta chain) was obtained from a study of regulatory T cells in long-lasting Graves disease. Time point specified: newly diagnosed GD, antithyroid drugs for less than 3 months. Following extraction of RNA from PBMCs, that RNA was used to make the TCR library. Assembly of TCR beta libraries relied on iRepertoire HTBI primers together with Arm-PCR of CDR3 regions. TCRdb reprocessed the multiplex PCR reads with MiXCR, giving one entry per CDR3 protein. The sample includes 550,000 to 700,000 distinct CDR3 sequences, about 16% of them seen just once. The sample holds many counts of this clonotype. The same specimen was also included in a second study, on T cells in Graves' hyperthyroidism and ophthalmopathy. That report adds: Graves' hyperthyroidism showing no ophthalmopathy progression within 18 months was considered stable.

This specimen consisted of peripheral blood mononuclear cells (PBMCs), obtained at new diagnosis, from a patient treated with antithyroid drugs. The receptor was derived from a man aged 18 to 30 with Graves disease.

CDR3 DNA sequence: TGTGCCACCAGATTAAACAGGGGAAACACCATATATTTT. Amino acids: CATRLNRGNTIYF. The J gene is TRBJ1-3, the V gene TRBV28; TRBD1 is a possible D gene (5 bases). The CDR3 covers 13 residues. Germline V CDR1 and CDR2: MDHEN, SYDVKM. The V end lost 10 bases, the J end lost 4 bases, and 14 bases lay between the germline ends.